This paragraph reports one T cell receptor (beta chain). Its antigen is unknown. A single record per CDR3 protein comes from TCRdb applying MiXCR to the 5' RACE reads. The sample records roughly 250,000 distinct CDR3 sequences, roughly a sixth being singletons. This entry is derived from a study of T-cell memory formation after mild COVID-19. The overall study: TCR clusters were mostly donor specific. Study conclusions and caveats: The CD4+ clones that contracted clustered mainly within CM and EM, and the CD8+ clones concentrated in EMRA.

This CDR3 spans 14 amino acids. V lost 7 bases, J lost 11 bases, and 14 bases stayed unmatched. In germline, CDR1 is LNHDA, CDR2 SQIVND (reference sequence). Sequencing was done on a sample of PBMCs or a T cell subset sorted from them (not recorded which). The chain recombines TRBV19 with TRBJ1-1; 9 bases match TRBD1. The sequence was obtained from a man aged 18-30 years who had mild COVID-19 (a few samples of this study predate the infection). Cell type and time point are not known. The CDR3 nucleotides are TGTGCCAGTATACAGGGGGCTGGTTTCGGGGTTGCTTTCTTT. This gives the protein CASIQGAGFGVAFF. Full variable domain (remainder filled in from reference TRBV19 and TRBJ1-1): DGGITQSPKYLFRKEGQNVTLSCEQNLNHDAMYWYRQDPGQGLRLIYYSQIVNDFQKGDIAEGYSVSREKKESFPLTVTSAQKNPTAFYLCASIQGAGFGVAFFGQGTRLTVV.